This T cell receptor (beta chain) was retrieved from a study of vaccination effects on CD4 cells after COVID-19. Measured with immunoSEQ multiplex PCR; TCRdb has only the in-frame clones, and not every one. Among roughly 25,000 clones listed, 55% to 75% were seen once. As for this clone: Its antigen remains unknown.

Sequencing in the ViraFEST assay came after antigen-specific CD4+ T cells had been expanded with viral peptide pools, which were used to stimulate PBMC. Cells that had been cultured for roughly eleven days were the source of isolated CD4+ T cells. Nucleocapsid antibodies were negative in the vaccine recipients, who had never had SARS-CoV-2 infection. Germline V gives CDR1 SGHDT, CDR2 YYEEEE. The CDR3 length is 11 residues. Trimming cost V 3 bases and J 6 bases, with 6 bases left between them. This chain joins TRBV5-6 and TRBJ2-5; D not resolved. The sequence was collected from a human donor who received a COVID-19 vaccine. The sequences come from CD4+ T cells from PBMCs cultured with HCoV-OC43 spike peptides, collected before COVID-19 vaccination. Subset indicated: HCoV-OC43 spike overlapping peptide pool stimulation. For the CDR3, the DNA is TGTGCCAGCAGCTCAAGCAAGACCCAGTACTTC. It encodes CASSSSKTQYF.